A single sample gave rise to the 30 T cell receptor beta chains below, sequenced in a study of blood T cell repertoires in COVID-19. The method was immunoSEQ multiplex PCR; TCRdb's version includes in-frame clones alone and lacks a portion of them. The sample includes roughly 77,000 clones, just under 90% seen only once; the top ten take about 7%. Sequencing was performed on peripheral blood. All receptors derive from a woman of 80 years or more with active COVID-19.

The rearrangement joins TRBV5-4 to TRBJ2-7; the match to TRBD2 covers 10 bases. Germline V lookup: CDR1 SGHNT, CDR2 YYREEE (reference sequence). Trimming at V came to 4 bases and at J to 1 base, leaving 8 bases not matched to a gene. CDR3 length equals 16 residues. In DNA form, the CDR3 reads TGTGCCAGCAGCACCCCCGGGACTAGCGCGTCCTACGAGCAGTACTTC. It codes for CASSTPGTSASYEQYF.

This clone was detected only a few times. The rearrangement links TRBV9 to TRBJ2-7; a possible D gene is TRBD2 (6 bases). Trimming pared 3 bases from V and 7 bases from J, leaving 20 bases between. The germline CDR1 and CDR2 sequences are SGDLS and YYNGEE. The CDR3 contains 15 residues. CDR3 coding DNA: TGTGCCAGCAGCGAGGACGGTGGCTCTGGGAGGGAGCAGTACTTC. Its translation: CASSEDGGSGREQYF.

The chain uses TRBV29-1 and TRBJ2-5; D is undetermined. V was shortened by 4 bases and J by 2 bases, with 8 bases between the two germline ends. The CDR3 runs 12 residues. CDR1 is SQVTM, CDR2 ANQGSEA, per germline. The CDR3 here is CSVATFQETQYF. The CDR3 nucleotides are TGCAGCGTTGCTACTTTTCAAGAGACCCAGTACTTC.

The chain uses TRBV27 and TRBJ2-7; no definite D call. The CDR3 contains 12 residues. The V gene lost 2 bases and the J gene lost 3 bases, with 5 bases spanning the gap. CDR1 and CDR2 from the germline V gene are MNHEY and SMNVEV (reference sequence). The CDR3 bases are TGTGCCAGCAGTTTACTAGGCTACGAGCAGTACTTC. The encoded protein is CASSLLGYEQYF.

The rearrangement joins TRBV27 to TRBJ2-4, with TRBD1 identical over 8 bases. Germline trimming cut 4 bases from V and 4 bases from J; bases unmatched to any gene: 9. Germline CDR1 is MNHEY and CDR2 is SMNVEV (reference sequence). The CDR3 length is 16 residues. The CDR3 region has the DNA TGTGCCAGCAGTTCCGGACAGGGACGGGGGAAAAACATTCAGTACTTC. Encoded protein: CASSSGQGRGKNIQYF.

V usage is TRBV5-4 and J usage is TRBJ1-2; 8 nucleotides match TRBD1. V gave up 5 bases and J gave up 4 bases; unmatched junction bases: 13. Germline V lookup: CDR1 SGHNT, CDR2 YYREEE (reference sequence). The CDR3 is 16 residues long. This chain's CDR3 is CASRGDRLVPFYGYTF. The DNA of the CDR3 is TGTGCCAGCAGAGGGGACAGGCTAGTCCCCTTCTATGGCTACACCTTC.

This chain links TRBV28 with TRBJ2-5; 9 bases are shared with TRBD1. The ends lost 5 bases at V and 0 bases at J; junction bases unmatched: 13. Looked up from germline, CDR1 is MDHEN and CDR2 is SYDVKM. This CDR3 comprises 18 residues. CDR3 DNA: TGTGCCAGCAGTGCTCCCCCTGGACAGGGGAAAAACCAAGAGACCCAGTACTTC. Translating gives CASSAPPGQGKNQETQYF. Variable domain in full (rest from reference TRBV28 and TRBJ2-5): DVKVTQSSRYLVKRTGEKVFLECVQDMDHENMFWYRQDPGLGLRLIYFSYDVKMKEKGDIPEGYSVSREKKERFSLILESASTNQTSMYLCASSAPPGQGKNQETQYFGPGTRLLVL.

The genes are TRBV3-1 (or the pseudogene TRBV3-2) and TRBJ1-3; D remains unclear. The CDR3 sequence is 14 residues long. Germline V gene data show CDR1 as LGHDT and CDR2 as YNNKEL (reference sequence). V was trimmed by 5 bases and J by 4 bases, leaving 12 bases between them. CDR3 in DNA: TGTGCCAGCAGCGGGAGGCCGGCCGGAAACACCATATATTTT. Residues: CASSGRPAGNTIYF.

The J gene is TRBJ2-1, the V gene TRBV6-2 or TRBV6-3, with D maybe TRBD1 (5 bases). CDR1 is MNHEY, CDR2 SVGEGT, per germline. V lost 5 bases and J 4 bases, leaving 15 bases between the germline ends. This CDR3 comprises 15 residues. CDR3 protein: CASSPGWQGYNEQFF. In nucleotides, the CDR3 is TGTGCCAGCAGTCCAGGGTGGCAGGGATACAATGAGCAGTTCTTC.

The chain employs TRBV28 and TRBJ1-3; 10 bases match TRBD1. Germline CDR1 reads MDHEN; CDR2 reads SYDVKM. This CDR3 is 12 amino acids long. Trimming cost V 4 bases and J 11 bases; bases outside gene matches: 2. Here the CDR3 reads CASSSGQGAIYF. DNA for the CDR3: TGTGCCAGCAGTTCTGGACAGGGGGCCATATATTTT.

The V gene is TRBV11-2, the J gene TRBJ2-5, with 12 bases identical to TRBD1. CDR1 SGHAT and CDR2 FQNNGV come from the germline V gene. The CDR3 contains 16 residues. V trimming: 4 bases; J trimming: 5 bases; junction bases outside the gene matches: 8. The CDR3 is CASSSTGTGGDETQYF. Here the CDR3 DNA reads TGTGCCAGCAGCTCAACCGGGACAGGGGGCGACGAGACCCAGTACTTC. The variable domain in full, completed from reference TRBV11-2 and TRBJ2-5, reads EAGVAQSPRYKIIEKRQSVAFWCNPISGHATLYWYQQILGQGPKLLIQFQNNGVVDDSQLPKDRFSAERLKGVDSTLKIQPAKLEDSAVYLCASSSTGTGGDETQYFGPGTRLLVL.

V gene TRBV2 combines with J gene TRBJ2-7; 7 nucleotides match TRBD1. With 3 bases clipped from V and 2 bases from J, the junction kept 4 bases outside the gene matches. The V gene's germline CDR1 is SNHLY and CDR2 FYNNEI. There are 14 residues in the CDR3. The CDR3 sequence: CASSDGTATYEQYF. The DNA of the CDR3 is TGTGCCAGCAGTGACGGGACAGCCACCTACGAGCAGTACTTC.

The V and J genes are TRBV4-2 and TRBJ1-2; D may be TRBD1 (6 bases). In germline, CDR1 is LGHNA, CDR2 YNFKEQ. This CDR3 has 18 amino acids. Deletions cut 4 bases from V and 0 bases from J, with 21 bases between. CDR3 sequence (DNA): TGTGCCAGCAGCCTAGGGGGTTTCGGCAGGAAAGCTAACTATGGCTACACCTTC. It translates to CASSLGGFGRKANYGYTF.

This clone was seen only a few times. The chain joins TRBV28 to TRBJ2-7, with D possibly matching TRBD2 (6 bases). V lost 7 bases, J lost 2 bases, and 18 bases lay in between. The CDR3 is 15 residues long. Germline CDR1 and CDR2: MDHEN and SYDVKM. The chain's CDR3 is CASNGGLNPPYEQYF. The CDR3 coding sequence is TGTGCCAGCAACGGGGGACTCAACCCTCCCTACGAGCAGTACTTC.

The chain employs TRBV7-8 and TRBJ2-5; D perhaps matches TRBD1 (6 bases). The V and J ends lost 1 base and 3 bases respectively, with 15 bases between them. In germline, CDR1 is SGHVS, CDR2 FQNEAQ. The length of the CDR3 is 16 residues. The CDR3 sequence is CASSLDRAVVKETQYF. The CDR3 bases are TGTGCCAGCAGCTTAGACAGGGCAGTGGTGAAAGAGACCCAGTACTTC.

This clone has at least ten counts. The chain recombines TRBV7-2 with TRBJ2-7, with TRBD2 matching over 7 bases. With V trimmed by 2 bases and J by 6 bases, 7 bases remained unmatched. The CDR3 is 14 amino acids. Germline loops: CDR1 SGHTA, CDR2 FQGNSA. DNA of the CDR3: TGTGCCAGCAGCTTACGGGACGGCGGGGGCGAGCAGTACTTC. It is translated as CASSLRDGGGEQYF.

The rearrangement joins TRBV21-1 to TRBJ1-5; TRBD1 is taken as the D call from the table, unchecked against the DNA. TRBV21-1 is noted as a pseudogene. The CDR3 is 16 amino acids. Here the CDR3 reads CASSKETGESNQPQHF. The CDR3 bases are TGTGCCAGCAGCAAGGAAACAGGGGAGAGCAATCAGCCCCAGCATTTT.

The chain uses TRBV19 and TRBJ1-4; the D gene is possibly TRBD1 (6 bases). This CDR3 has 13 residues. Germline loops: CDR1 LNHDA, CDR2 SQIVND (reference sequence). V was pared by 3 bases and J by 8 bases, with 10 bases between. CDR3 sequence: CASSIQGNEKLFF. CDR3 nucleotides: TGTGCCAGTAGTATCCAGGGGAACGAAAAACTGTTTTTT.

V is TRBV18 and J is TRBJ2-2; D remains ambiguous. From germline, CDR1 is KGHSH and CDR2 LQKENI. Trimming cost V 4 bases and J 7 bases, with 4 bases left between them. The CDR3 spans 11 residues. The CDR3 loop reads CASSRVGELFF. CDR3 coding DNA: TGTGCCAGCTCACGAGTCGGGGAGCTGTTTTTT. Full variable domain (outside the CDR3, taken from reference TRBV18 and TRBJ2-2): NAGVMQNPRHLVRRRGQEARLRCSPMKGHSHVYWYRQLPEEGLKFMVYLQKENIIDESGMPKERFSAEFPKEGPSILRIQQVVRGDSAAYFCASSRVGELFFGEGSRLTVL.

J is TRBJ2-1 and V is TRBV5-4, with 8 nucleotides matching TRBD1. The CDR3 runs 16 residues. CDR1 is SGHNT, CDR2 YYREEE, per germline (reference sequence). Trimming cost V 5 bases and J 4 bases; bases outside gene matches: 11. The CDR3 nucleotides are TGTGCCAGCAGTGATGGCCAGGGGGCGGGATACAATGAGCAGTTCTTC. It yields the protein CASSDGQGAGYNEQFF.

The chain couples TRBV27 to TRBJ2-7, with TRBD1 matching 7 bases. Germline V gene sequence: CDR1 MNHEY, CDR2 SMNVEV (reference sequence). The CDR3 covers 17 residues. V shed 4 bases, J shed 3 bases, and the junction held 15 bases outside the gene matches. CDR3 protein: CASSWLGTTGPNYEQYF. For the CDR3, the DNA is TGTGCCAGCAGTTGGTTAGGGACGACAGGGCCCAACTACGAGCAGTACTTC.

Only one count was recorded for this clone. The chain recombines TRBV7-2 with TRBJ2-5, with TRBD2 matching 9 bases. The CDR3 loop spans 15 amino acids. CDR1 is SGHTA, CDR2 FQGNSA, per germline. J was trimmed by 4 bases and V by 1 base; bases with no gene match: 4. The CDR3 spells CASSLVAGVAETQYF. The CDR3 DNA is TGTGCCAGCAGCTTAGTAGCGGGAGTAGCAGAGACCCAGTACTTC. Based on the CDR3 plus reference TRBV7-2 and TRBJ2-5, the full variable domain is GAGVSQSPSNKVTEKGKDVELRCDPISGHTALYWYRQSLGQGLEFLIYFQGNSAPDKSGLPSDRFSAERTGGSVSTLTIQRTQQEDSAVYLCASSLVAGVAETQYFGPGTRLLVL.

This chain connects TRBV29-1 to TRBJ2-7, with 7 nucleotides matching TRBD1. V shed 8 bases and J 3 bases; nucleotides not matched to a gene: 7. The CDR3 is made up of 12 amino acids. The germline CDR1 and CDR2 sequences are SQVTM and ANQGSEA. As DNA, the CDR3 is TGCAGCTTCATTGGGGACAGCTACGAGCAGTACTTC. Protein sequence: CSFIGDSYEQYF.

V gene TRBV5-4 combines with J gene TRBJ2-1; 8 bases fit TRBD2. V lost 2 bases to trimming and J lost 0 bases; unmatched junction nucleotides: 4. From germline, CDR1 is SGHNT and CDR2 YYREEE (reference sequence). The length of the CDR3 is 16 residues. The CDR3 coding sequence is TGTGCCAGCAGCTTCGGCGGGGGGAGCTCCTACAATGAGCAGTTCTTC. It specifies CASSFGGGSSYNEQFF.

There are a few counts of this clone. Sequence at one end of the junction differs from germline and may be a read error. The genes are TRBV5-6 and TRBJ1-2, with 9 nucleotides matching TRBD1. Germline CDR1 SGHDT, CDR2 YYEEEE. The CDR3 runs 14 residues. DNA for the CDR3: TGTGCCAGCAACTTGTGGGACAGGGTGGCTGGCTACACCTTC. Translated: CASNLWDRVAGYTF. The full variable domain, its missing parts supplied by reference TRBV5-6 and TRBJ1-2, is DAGVTQSPTHLIKTRGQQVTLRCSPKSGHDTVSWYQQALGQGPQFIFQYYEEEERQRGNFPDRFSGHQFPNYSSELNVNALLLGDSALYLCASNLWDRVAGYTFGSGTRLTVV.

This rearrangement joins TRBV14 to TRBJ2-5; 7 nucleotides align to TRBD1. Germline CDR1 SGHDN, CDR2 FVKESK. The V segment lost 2 bases and the J segment 4 bases; nucleotides outside the gene matches: 1. The CDR3 totals 13 residues. CDR3 loop: CASSQNRGETQYF. The CDR3 DNA reads TGTGCCAGCAGCCAAAACAGGGGAGAGACCCAGTACTTC. The entire variable domain, with the rest obtained from reference TRBV14 and TRBJ2-5, is as follows: EAGVTQFPSHSVIEKGQTVTLRCDPISGHDNLYWYRRVMGKEIKFLLHFVKESKQDESGMPNNRFLAERTGGTYSTLKVQPAELEDSGVYFCASSQNRGETQYFGPGTRLLVL.

This sequence joins TRBV6-2 or TRBV6-3 and TRBJ2-7; no clear D gene. The CDR3 is 11 residues long. Trimming shortened V by 6 bases and J by 2 bases, and 5 bases separated the two germline ends. Per germline, CDR1 MNHEY and CDR2 SVGEGT. CDR3 amino acids: CASSSTYEQYF. Here the CDR3 DNA reads TGTGCCAGCAGCTCTACCTACGAGCAGTACTTC.

J is TRBJ2-2 and V is TRBV7-2; maybe TRBD2 (5 bases). Trimming removed 2 bases from V and 0 bases from J, with 7 bases in between. The germline gives CDR1 SGHTA, CDR2 FQGNSA. The CDR3 covers 15 residues. The CDR3 nucleotides are TGTGCCAGCAGCTTACTCGGGGCGAACACCGGGGAGCTGTTTTTT. Amino acids: CASSLLGANTGELFF.

The chain is built from TRBV5-1 and TRBJ2-1; possible D gene TRBD1, 5 bases. Per germline, CDR1 SGHRS and CDR2 YFSETQ. CDR3 size: 12 residues. Trimming cost V 1 base and J 9 bases, with 8 bases left between them. The DNA of the CDR3 is TGCGCCAGCAGCTTGAGGGGCGGTGAGCAGTTCTTC. Its protein is CASSLRGGEQFF.

A remark on this clone: This sample includes further DNA sequences coding for the same CDR3. The chain uses TRBV29-1 and TRBJ2-5; D is possibly TRBD1 (6 bases). V was trimmed by 2 bases and J by 5 bases, leaving 6 bases between them. Germline lookup yields CDR1 SQVTM and CDR2 ANQGSEA. CDR3 length: 11 amino acids. The CDR3 DNA sequence: TGCAGCGTTGAAAGGGGGGAGACCCAGTACTTC. Translating it yields CSVERGETQYF.